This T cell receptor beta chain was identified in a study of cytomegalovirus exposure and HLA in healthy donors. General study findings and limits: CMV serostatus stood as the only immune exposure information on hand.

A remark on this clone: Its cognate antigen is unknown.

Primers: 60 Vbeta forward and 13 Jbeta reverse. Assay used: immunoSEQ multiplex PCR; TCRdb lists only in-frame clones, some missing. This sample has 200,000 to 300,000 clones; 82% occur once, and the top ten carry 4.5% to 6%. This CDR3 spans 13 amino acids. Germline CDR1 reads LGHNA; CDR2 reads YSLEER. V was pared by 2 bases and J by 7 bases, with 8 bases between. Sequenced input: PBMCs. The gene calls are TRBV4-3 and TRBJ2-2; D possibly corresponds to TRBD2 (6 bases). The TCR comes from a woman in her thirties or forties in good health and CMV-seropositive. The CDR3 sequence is CASSQLGGGELFF. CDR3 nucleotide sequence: TGCGCCAGCAGCCAATTGGGAGGCGGGGAGCTGTTTTTT.